The clone carrying this T cell receptor (beta chain) was seen ten or more times. Time point: patch test 1, 2 weeks after DPC sensitization. Treatment in this sample: therapeutic diphenylcyclopropenone sensitization with weekly scalp DPC. In TCRdb, the RACE reads were re-called with MiXCR into one record per CDR3 protein. The sample comprises 95,000 to 150,000 distinct CDR3 sequences, approximately 13% of which are singletons, and less than 0.95% rests with the top ten. The sample belongs to a study of human T cells and chemical hapten exposure. Overall study context: Alopecia areata, totalis or universalis affected patients who were mostly female.

The sample here was whole blood, taken in connection with sensitization to the hapten diphenylcyclopropenone (DPC). This TCR was sampled from a man between 18 and 29 years old with alopecia areata. Some clones in this sample may be carry-over from other donors' samples.

The CDR3 DNA follows: TGTGCCAGCTCGTGGGGGGGGACATCATTAAGGGAGCAGTACTTC. It encodes CASSWGGTSLREQYF. The gene calls are TRBV25-1 and TRBJ2-7; TRBD2 is a possible D gene (7 bases). Germline V gives CDR1 MGHDK, CDR2 SYGVNS. The CDR3 has 15 amino acids. Trimming removed 8 bases from V and 7 bases from J, with 24 bases in between.